The entry that follows covers one T cell receptor beta chain sequence. The entry originates in a study of identifying expanded T cells in peripheral blood. Some clones are missing from TCRdb's copy, which holds only in-frame ones; the method was immunoSEQ multiplex PCR. The table has about 130,000 clones, 86% seen once; the top ten hold approximately 8%. The receptor comes from a person aged 18 to 75 in good health. The sample taken for sequencing was blood.

The CDR3 region is CASSQGAISSYNEQFF. CDR3 DNA sequence: TGTGCCAGCAGCCAAGGAGCGATCAGCTCCTACAATGAGCAGTTCTTC. The rearrangement uses TRBV14 and TRBJ2-1; no clear D. Germline V CDR1 and CDR2: SGHDN, FVKESK. This CDR3 region has 16 residues. V was pared by 1 base and J by 0 bases, with 10 bases between.